The 24 T cell receptor beta chains in this list originate from one sample, sequenced in a study of T cells in localized non-small cell lung cancer. TCRdb's table, derived via immunoSEQ multiplex PCR, lists solely in-frame clones and lacks some. This sample has about 15,000 clones, with around 87% found just once. This material consisted of peripheral blood mononuclear cells, taken before any cancer treatment. These receptors were obtained from a male donor aged 60 or older with stage II lung adenocarcinoma.

V is TRBV11-2 and J is TRBJ2-6, with 13 bases fitting TRBD2. The CDR3 contains 19 residues. The germline V gene has CDR1 SGHAT and CDR2 FQNNGV. V trimming: 2 bases; J trimming: 0 bases; junction bases outside the gene matches: 4. The CDR3: CASSLMGLAGLSGANVLTF. For the CDR3, the DNA is TGTGCCAGCAGCTTAATGGGACTAGCGGGGCTCTCTGGGGCCAACGTCCTGACTTTC.

The chain uses TRBV29-1 and TRBJ1-2, with TRBD1 identical over 7 bases. Germline lookup yields CDR1 SQVTM and CDR2 ANQGSEA. J was trimmed by 6 bases and V by 3 bases; bases with no gene match: 10. There are 14 residues in the CDR3. DNA of the CDR3: TGCAGCGTTGATAAAAGGGACAGCCGGAATGGCTACACCTTC. Protein sequence: CSVDKRDSRNGYTF.

The chain uses TRBV2 and TRBJ1-1; TRBD1 might be the D (5 bases). This CDR3 region has 14 residues. Germline V gene sequence: CDR1 SNHLY, CDR2 FYNNEI. Trimming took off 1 base at V and 5 bases at J, with 11 bases between the two ends. CDR3 DNA sequence: TGTGCCAGCAGTGAAGGGGGGACGCTTACTGAAGCTTTCTTT. This translates into CASSEGGTLTEAFF.

This chain connects TRBV27 to TRBJ2-5; 10 bases are a match to TRBD2. This CDR3 comprises 18 residues. Germline lookup yields CDR1 MNHEY and CDR2 SMNVEV (reference sequence). With V trimmed by 3 bases and J by 7 bases, 17 bases remained unmatched. The CDR3 loop reads CASSLGGAGGPTSGTQYF. CDR3 sequence (DNA): TGTGCCAGCAGTTTGGGGGGAGCGGGAGGGCCAACGTCGGGGACCCAGTACTTC.

The chain is built from TRBV28 and TRBJ2-7; 11 positions match TRBD1. Germline V gene sequence: CDR1 MDHEN, CDR2 SYDVKM. With V trimmed by 6 bases and J by 2 bases, 18 bases remained unmatched. The CDR3 has 19 amino acids. In nucleotides, the CDR3 is TGTGCCAGCAGCCTCCCCCGCCGGGACAGGGGGAAAGGGGCCTACGAGCAGTACTTC. Protein product: CASSLPRRDRGKGAYEQYF.

J is TRBJ2-7 and V is TRBV2; 9 bases are shared with TRBD1. Trimming cost V 5 bases and J 1 base; bases outside gene matches: 9. This CDR3 region has 16 residues. Germline loops: CDR1 SNHLY, CDR2 FYNNEI. CDR3 coding DNA: TGTGCCAGCAGTATTTCCGGGGGACAGGGTTCCTACGAGCAGTACTTC. This encodes CASSISGGQGSYEQYF.

The chain combines TRBV4-3 with TRBJ2-7, with D possibly being TRBD1 or TRBD2 (5 bases each). The germline V and J ends were trimmed by 5 bases and 2 bases, with 16 bases remaining between them. Germline V gene lookup returns CDR1 LGHNA and CDR2 YSLEER. The CDR3 covers 15 residues. DNA of the CDR3: TGCGCCAGCAGCGCAGCCACAGGACTCGCCTACGAGCAGTACTTC. Its translation is CASSAATGLAYEQYF.

The rearrangement uses TRBV2 and TRBJ2-1; TRBD2 aligns across 8 bases. Germline V gives CDR1 SNHLY, CDR2 FYNNEI. The CDR3 spans 11 residues. The ends lost 11 bases at V and 13 bases at J; junction bases unmatched: 10. The CDR3 sequence: CASDLGTSQFF. The CDR3 DNA reads as TGTGCCTCAGACCTAGGGACTAGTCAGTTCTTC.

The CDR3 region is CASSLSNVGYYEQYF. The CDR3 DNA sequence: TGTGCCAGCAGCTTATCTAACGTGGGGTACTACGAGCAGTACTTC. The chain has TRBV7-8 and TRBJ2-7; D gene ambiguous. Trimming cost V 2 bases and J 3 bases, with 14 bases left between them. Germline CDR1 and CDR2: SGHVS and FQNEAQ. The CDR3 runs to 15 residues. The whole variable domain, filled in from reference TRBV7-8 and TRBJ2-7, reads GAGVSQSPRYKVAKRGQDVALRCDPISGHVSLFWYQQALGQGPEFLTYFQNEAQLDKSGLPSDRFFAERPEGSVSTLKIQRTQQEDSAVYLCASSLSNVGYYEQYFGPGTRLTVT.

The CDR3 here is CASSPRDISYEQYF. DNA of the CDR3: TGTGCCAGCTCACCCCGGGACATTTCCTACGAGCAGTACTTC. This chain links TRBV18 with TRBJ2-7, with D possibly being TRBD1 (6 bases). Germline V gene sequence: CDR1 KGHSH, CDR2 LQKENI. Deletions cut 3 bases from V and 1 base from J, with 10 bases between. This CDR3 has 14 amino acids.

This clone was seen only a few times. The chain combines TRBV2 with TRBJ2-7; the D is unclear. There are 12 residues in the CDR3. The germline V gene encodes CDR1 SNHLY and CDR2 FYNNEI. Between the trimmed V and J ends, which lost 9 bases and 0 bases, there was a span of 9 bases. The CDR3 is CASSLSSYEQYF. The CDR3 region has the DNA TGTGCCAGTAGTCTGAGCTCCTACGAGCAGTACTTC.

The count of this clone is one. The gene calls are TRBV29-1 and TRBJ2-2; D gene ambiguous. V was pared by 2 bases and J by 2 bases, with 0 bases between. Germline V gene sequence: CDR1 SQVTM, CDR2 ANQGSEA. The CDR3 has 11 amino acids. The CDR3 coding sequence is TGCAGCGTTGAAAACACCGGGGAGCTGTTTTTT. It specifies CSVENTGELFF.

This chain uses TRBV19 with TRBJ2-7; TRBD2 agrees at 7 bases. V was pared by 0 bases and J by 7 bases, with 9 bases of the junction left unmatched. This CDR3 comprises 15 residues. Germline V CDR1 and CDR2: LNHDA, SQIVND (reference sequence). The CDR3 DNA follows: TGTGCCAGTAGTATAGAGGCTAGCGGCCTGCAGGAGCAGTACTTC. It encodes CASSIEASGLQEQYF.

The chain joins TRBV25-1 to TRBJ2-7, with D unresolved. The V end lost 1 base, the J end lost 2 bases, and 9 bases lay between the germline ends. Germline V CDR1 and CDR2: MGHDK, SYGVNS. The CDR3 contains 14 residues. Written as DNA, the CDR3 is TGTGCCAGCAGTGAATTGGGTCGAACCTACGAGCAGTACTTC. Amino acids: CASSELGRTYEQYF.

The V and J genes are TRBV6-5 and TRBJ2-2; 10 bases are a match to TRBD1. The CDR3 extends over 15 amino acids. The junction had 7 bases not matched to a gene; V was cut back by 7 bases and J by 5 bases. In germline, CDR1 is MNHEY, CDR2 SVGAGI. The CDR3 loop reads CASIDRGPGTGELFF. For the CDR3, the DNA is TGTGCCAGCATAGACAGGGGGCCGGGAACCGGGGAGCTGTTTTTT.

The J gene is TRBJ2-7, the V gene TRBV11-2; no definite D call. Trimming removed 0 bases from V and 4 bases from J, with 10 bases in between. Germline V lookup: CDR1 SGHAT, CDR2 FQNNGV. CDR3 length: 14 amino acids. The chain's CDR3 is CASSLDGRSYEQYF. The CDR3 DNA sequence: TGTGCCAGCAGCTTAGACGGCAGGAGTTACGAGCAGTACTTC.

The chain employs TRBV29-1 and TRBJ1-4, with unresolved D. The CDR3 sequence is 12 residues long. Germline V lookup: CDR1 SQVTM, CDR2 ANQGSEA. The V gene lost 3 bases and the J gene lost 8 bases, with 10 bases spanning the gap. The CDR3 region is CSVDLSREKLFF. CDR3 nucleotides: TGCAGCGTTGATTTGAGTCGAGAAAAACTGTTTTTT.

V gene TRBV16 combines with J gene TRBJ2-7; 8 bases map to TRBD1. J gave up 2 bases and V 3 bases, and 12 bases lay outside the gene matches. The germline V gene encodes CDR1 KGHSY and CDR2 FQNENV. This CDR3 comprises 17 residues. CDR3 nucleotide sequence: TGTGCCAGCAGCCACCACTATTGGGACAGGAACACCTACGAGCAGTACTTC. It codes for CASSHHYWDRNTYEQYF.

The J gene is TRBJ2-1, the V gene TRBV7-9, with 8 bases fitting TRBD2. The CDR3 consists of 15 residues. The J segment lost 0 bases and the V segment lost 5 bases, leaving 3 bases of the junction unmatched. Germline CDR1 and CDR2: SEHNR and FQNEAQ (reference sequence). The CDR3: CASSASGRSYNEQFF. CDR3 nucleotides: TGTGCCAGCAGCGCTAGCGGGCGCTCCTACAATGAGCAGTTCTTC.

The genes are TRBV5-1 and TRBJ2-1; TRBD1 matches 8 bases. Germline lookup yields CDR1 SGHRS and CDR2 YFSETQ. The V segment lost 1 base and the J segment 2 bases; nucleotides outside the gene matches: 5. The CDR3 sequence is 16 residues long. The CDR3, as DNA: TGCGCCAGCAGCTTGACCACAGGGGGTACCTACAATGAGCAGTTCTTC. This gives the protein CASSLTTGGTYNEQFF.

This chain links TRBV4-1 with TRBJ2-2, with 16 bases matching TRBD2. J was trimmed by 5 bases and V by 4 bases; bases with no gene match: 4. In germline, CDR1 is MGHRA, CDR2 YSYEKL. There are 17 residues in the CDR3. The CDR3 spells CASSPPGLAGGTGELFF. The CDR3 DNA follows: TGCGCCAGCAGCCCCCCGGGACTAGCGGGAGGGACCGGGGAGCTGTTTTTT.

This sequence joins TRBV5-1 and TRBJ2-7, with D uncertain. The CDR3 runs 14 residues. Germline values: CDR1 SGHRS, CDR2 YFSETQ. Trimming pared 0 bases from V and 0 bases from J, leaving 7 bases between. CDR3 amino acids: CASSLESSSYEQYF. The CDR3 region has the DNA TGCGCCAGCAGCTTGGAGTCGAGCTCCTACGAGCAGTACTTC.

The chain is built from TRBV27 and TRBJ2-3; a possible D gene is TRBD1 (7 bases). Trimming pared 6 bases from V and 0 bases from J, leaving 28 bases between. The CDR3 spans 20 residues. The V gene's germline CDR1 is MNHEY and CDR2 SMNVEV (reference sequence). The CDR3 spells CASSPNPPGVAGGSTDTQYF. The CDR3 nucleotides read TGTGCCAGCAGCCCCAATCCACCGGGAGTGGCAGGGGGTAGCACAGATACGCAGTATTTT.

The chain joins TRBV4-3 to TRBJ2-1; tentative D call: TRBD1 (6 bases). Trimming pared 3 bases from V and 5 bases from J, leaving 14 bases between. The CDR3 runs 15 residues. In germline, CDR1 is LGHNA, CDR2 YSLEER. The CDR3 spells CASSHRQEDNNEQFF. DNA of the CDR3: TGCGCCAGCAGCCATAGACAGGAAGATAACAATGAGCAGTTCTTC.